These T cell receptor beta chains were read from a single sample in a study of monozygotic twins with inflammatory bowel disease. TCRdb processed the 5' RACE reads again and assigns one entry to each CDR3 protein, with no DNA. The sample features some 400,000 distinct CDR3 sequences, with 2.4% in its top ten. The sample comprised blood. Receptor source: a human donor with ulcerative colitis or Crohn's disease, or a healthy co-twin of an affected twin (not recorded which). Each CDR3 is given with its conserved first and last residue.

J: TRBJ2-5; V: TRBV14; CDR3: CASSQNVGRVETQYF
J: TRBJ2-7; V: TRBV28; CDR3: CASSFTPTRGFYEQYF
J: TRBJ2-3; V: TRBV2; CDR3: CASSAPPDTQYF
J: TRBJ1-1; V: TRBV7-8; CDR3: CASSLVWTQGEAFF
J: TRBJ2-2; V: TRBV7-2; CDR3: CASSYQKNTGELFF
J: TRBJ1-4; V: TRBV6-6; CDR3: CASRPTDSNEKLFF
J: TRBJ2-7; V: TRBV10-3; CDR3: CAISDLGQGSAYEQYF
J: TRBJ2-5; V: TRBV6-6; CDR3: CASSYGGYQETQYF
J: TRBJ2-1; V: TRBV12-3/TRBV12-4; CDR3: CASSLLPGTDSYNEQFF
J: TRBJ1-3; V: TRBV7-2; CDR3: CASSLGGAGLGNTIYF
J: TRBJ2-2; V: TRBV7-2; CDR3: CASSQVAGTTGELFF
J: TRBJ1-4; V: TRBV12-3/TRBV12-4; CDR3: CASSLWGAKEKLFF
J: TRBJ2-5; V: TRBV27; CDR3: CASSEGGETQYF
J: TRBJ2-1; V: TRBV20-1; CDR3: CSANHLSPGKGDNEQFF
J: TRBJ2-7; V: TRBV25-1; CDR3: CASSDTYEQYF
J: TRBJ1-2; V: TRBV7-2; CDR3: CASSLGGLANYGYTF
J: TRBJ2-3; V: TRBV7-9; CDR3: CASSLSTPTDTQYF
J: TRBJ1-3; V: TRBV12-3/TRBV12-4; CDR3: CASSLEQGYGNTIYF
J: TRBJ2-1; V: TRBV5-4; CDR3: CASVSPEQGAEQFF
J: TRBJ1-2; V: TRBV12-3/TRBV12-4; CDR3: CASSLGQTRGYTF
J: TRBJ1-1; V: TRBV20-1; CDR3: CSASLGGRGDTEAFF
J: TRBJ2-1; V: TRBV2; CDR3: CASSERGVTNEQFF
J: TRBJ2-3; V: TRBV7-9; CDR3: CASSLDAGGPTQYF
J: TRBJ2-7; V: TRBV5-1; CDR3: CASRGTGKNYEQYF
J: TRBJ1-6; V: TRBV10-3; CDR3: CAISESGTTSPLHF
J: TRBJ2-7; V: TRBV5-1; CDR3: CASSSPPGHTSYEQYF
J: TRBJ1-1; V: TRBV7-9; CDR3: CASSLRLGGNTEAFF
J: TRBJ1-1; V: TRBV5-1; CDR3: CASDPPGGSYTEAFF
J: TRBJ2-7; V: TRBV10-3; CDR3: CAISDHGKREVYEQYF
J: TRBJ2-5; V: TRBV5-1; CDR3: CASSLVAGTETQYF
J: TRBJ2-2; V: TRBV30; CDR3: CAWSVLRGPGELSF
J: TRBJ2-1; V: TRBV19; CDR3: CASSVAGTWNEQFF
J: TRBJ1-5; V: TRBV18; CDR3: CASSPPGDRGNQPQHF